This T cell receptor beta chain was sequenced during a study of cytomegalovirus exposure and HLA in healthy donors. PCR involved 60 Vbeta and 13 Jbeta primers. Method: immunoSEQ multiplex PCR; TCRdb's copy keeps in-frame clones and lacks some. The sample yields some 170,000 clones, around 80% seen once. Looked up from germline, CDR1 is LGHNA and CDR2 is YNFKEQ. With 0 bases clipped from V and 2 bases from J, the junction kept 2 bases outside the gene matches. The CDR3 consists of 16 residues. The sequence came from a woman aged 25 to 45 in good health and CMV-seropositive. Sample: PBMCs. The J gene is TRBJ1-5, the V gene TRBV4-2; 9 nucleotides line up with TRBD1. The CDR3 is CASSQERTGGNQPQHF. The DNA for the CDR3 is TGTGCCAGCAGCCAAGAGCGGACAGGGGGCAATCAGCCCCAGCATTTT.